Listed below are T cell receptor beta chains from one sample, sequenced in a study of T cell responses to AZD1222 COVID-19 vaccine. The assay was immunoSEQ multiplex PCR, and TCRdb's table has in-frame clones only and misses some. The data contain 150,000 to 200,000 clones, around 92% of them singletons. This sample comprised peripheral blood, obtained on day 0 of AZD1222 vaccination. The receptor source for this set is an adult in good health. The CDR3 runs from the conserved cysteine through the conserved F or W. The D gene is left open where the match is weak. The size entry is marked missing in some rows and otherwise reads once, few, many or a size class.

J,D,V,size,DNA,CDR3
TRBJ2-5,TRBD2,TRBV7-2,.,TGTGCCAGCAGCTTAGCGGGACTAGCGAAGGGGGAGACCCAGTACTTC,CASSLAGLAKGETQYF
TRBJ2-5,.,TRBV15,.,TGTGCCACCACCCGGGGAGTGGGTGTGGGGGAGACCCAGTACTTC,CATTRGVGVGETQYF
TRBJ2-5,TRBD1,TRBV15,.,TGTGCCACCAGCAGGGGCACAGGGGGCTCCCAAGAGACCCAGTACTTC,CATSRGTGGSQETQYF
TRBJ1-2,TRBD1,TRBV5-4,.,TGTGCCAGCAGCAGTCACAGGGGATCGACGGAGAACTTGAGTGGCTACACCTTC,CASSSHRGSTENLSGYTF
TRBJ1-6,TRBD1,TRBV12-3/TRBV12-4,.,TGTGCCAGCAGTTTCGGACAGGGCTCACCCCTCCACTTT,CASSFGQGSPLHF
TRBJ1-5,.,TRBV3-1/TRBV3-2,.,TGTGCCAGCAGCAGGGTTAAGGATCAGCCCCAGCATTTT,CASSRVKDQPQHF
TRBJ1-1,.,TRBV30,.,TGTGCCTGGAGTAGGTCCCCCGCAGGAACAGAAGCTTTCTTT,CAWSRSPAGTEAFF
TRBJ2-2,.,TRBV9,.,TGTGCCAGCAGCGACCCGAACACCGGGGAGCTGTTTTTT,CASSDPNTGELFF
TRBJ1-5,TRBD1,TRBV7-2,.,TGTGCCAGCAGCCGGGGACAGGGAGGCCAGCAGCCCCAGCATTTT,CASSRGQGGQQPQHF
TRBJ1-2,TRBD1,TRBV2,.,TGTGCCAGCAGCCGGGACAGCAACTATGGCTACACCTTC,CASSRDSNYGYTF
TRBJ1-5,.,TRBV24-1,.,TGTGCCACCAGTGAAGGGACAAGCAATCAGCCCCAGCATTTT,CATSEGTSNQPQHF
TRBJ1-4,.,TRBV7-8,.,TGTGCCAGCAGCTTACTTCCGGACAGCGGTGAAAAACTGTTTTTT,CASSLLPDSGEKLFF
TRBJ1-5,TRBD1,TRBV7-9,.,TGTGCCAGCGGCCTTGAGGGGGCGCGGGGCAATCAGCCCCAGCATTTT,CASGLEGARGNQPQHF
TRBJ1-6,TRBD1,TRBV7-2,.,TGTGCCAGCAGCTTAGCCGGACAGGGGACTTCACCCCTCCACTTT,CASSLAGQGTSPLHF
TRBJ1-2,.,TRBV24-1,.,TGTGCCACCAGTGAGGCGGGGAGCTACACCTTC,CATSEAGSYTF
TRBJ2-5,.,TRBV11-2,.,TGTGCCAGCAGCTTCGGGACGGGGATCGCGAGTGAGACCCAGTACTTC,CASSFGTGIASETQYF
TRBJ1-6,.,TRBV6-5,.,TGTGCCAGCAGTTACGGCGGGGCCAAGGATAATTCACCCCTCCACTTT,CASSYGGAKDNSPLHF
TRBJ1-2,.,TRBV7-9,.,TGTGCCAGCAGCTCCCCCGGGGAAGGACAGCGGCTTTATGGCTACACCTTC,CASSSPGEGQRLYGYTF
TRBJ1-1,.,TRBV6-4,.,TGTGCCAGCAGTGACAGGCTCCGGGGTCTCATGAACACTGAAGCTTTCTTT,CASSDRLRGLMNTEAFF
TRBJ2-5,TRBD2,TRBV27,.,TGTGCCAGCAGTTTAGGTGGTAGCGGGAGGGGCAGTGAGACCCAGTACTTC,CASSLGGSGRGSETQYF
TRBJ2-3,.,TRBV10-3,.,TGTGCCATCAGTGTGACAGAGACCACAGATACGCAGTATTTT,CAISVTETTDTQYF
TRBJ1-1,.,TRBV7-9,.,TGTGCCAGCAGTTTAGCTAGAAGATGGGTGAGCACTGAAGCTTTCTTT,CASSLARRWVSTEAFF
TRBJ2-2,.,TRBV10-3,few,TGTGCCATTACTCGGGAGTCTGCCGGGGAGCTGTTTTTT,CAITRESAGELFF
TRBJ2-4,.,TRBV6-5,.,TGTGCCAGCAGTTCACAGGGCGTAGCAGGAAACATTCAGTACTTC,CASSSQGVAGNIQYF
TRBJ2-1,.,TRBV27,.,TGTGCCAGCAGTTTAAGCCCATGGTACAATGAGCAGTTCTTC,CASSLSPWYNEQFF
TRBJ1-3,.,TRBV19,.,TGTGCCAGTAGTATGAGAGGAGGGACAACTGGAAACACCATATATTTT,CASSMRGGTTGNTIYF